This section outlines one T cell receptor beta chain sequence together with its context. The length of the CDR3 is 17 residues. V was pared by 3 bases and J by 0 bases, with 11 bases of the junction left unmatched. The germline V gene has CDR1 ENHRY and CDR2 SYGVKD. The data derive from a study of blood T cell repertoires in COVID-19. Study-wide context: Acute and convalescent COVID-19 specimens originated in the United States, Italy and Spain.

Produced via immunoSEQ multiplex PCR; TCRdb's table is partial and in-frame only. The top ten clones hold approximately 45% of a sample with over 45,000 clones, approximately 89% of them seen once. The Seattle patients joined while their infection was active and were tracked longitudinally afterward. The V and J genes are TRBV10-3 and TRBJ2-7, with 7 bases matching TRBD1. The sequenced sample was peripheral blood. The clonotype was recovered from a woman aged 60-75 years with COVID-19, enrolled during active disease. The CDR3 region has the DNA TGTGCCATCAGTGATCCTACAGGGGACAGATTCTCCTACGAGCAGTACTTC. Translation: CAISDPTGDRFSYEQYF.